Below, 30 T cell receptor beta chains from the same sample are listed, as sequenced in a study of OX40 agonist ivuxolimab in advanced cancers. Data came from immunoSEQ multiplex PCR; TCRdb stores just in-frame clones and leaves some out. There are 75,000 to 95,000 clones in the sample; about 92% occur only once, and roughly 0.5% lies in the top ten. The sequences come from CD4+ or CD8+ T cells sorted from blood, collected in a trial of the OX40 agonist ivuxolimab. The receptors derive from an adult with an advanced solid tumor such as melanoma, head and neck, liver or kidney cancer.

The CDR3 region is CASSQQHSGNTIYF. The CDR3 DNA is TGTGCCAGTAGTCAACAGCACTCTGGAAACACCATATATTTT. V usage is TRBV19 and J usage is TRBJ1-3; D is uncertain. The CDR3 has 14 amino acids. CDR1 LNHDA and CDR2 SQIVND come from the germline V gene (reference sequence). Trimming removed 5 bases from V and 0 bases from J, with 8 bases in between.

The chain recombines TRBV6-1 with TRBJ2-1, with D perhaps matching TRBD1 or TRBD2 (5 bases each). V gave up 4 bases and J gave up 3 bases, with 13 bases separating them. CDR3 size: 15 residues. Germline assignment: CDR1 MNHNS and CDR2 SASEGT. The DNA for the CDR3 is TGTGCCAGCAGTGGGGACCCTTGGAACTACAATGAGCAGTTCTTC. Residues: CASSGDPWNYNEQFF.

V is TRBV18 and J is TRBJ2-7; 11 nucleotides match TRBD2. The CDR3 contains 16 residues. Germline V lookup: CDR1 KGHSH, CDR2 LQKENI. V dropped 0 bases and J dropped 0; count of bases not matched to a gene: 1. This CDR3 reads CASSPPTSGSSYEQYF. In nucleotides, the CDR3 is TGTGCCAGCTCACCACCCACTAGCGGGAGCTCCTACGAGCAGTACTTC.

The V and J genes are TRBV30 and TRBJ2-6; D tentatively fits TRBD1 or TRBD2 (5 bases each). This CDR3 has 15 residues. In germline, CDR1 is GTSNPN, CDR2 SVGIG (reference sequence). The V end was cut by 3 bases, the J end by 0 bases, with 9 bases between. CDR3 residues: CAWSQGDSGANVLTF. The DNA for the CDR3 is TGTGCCTGGAGCCAGGGAGACTCTGGGGCCAACGTCCTGACTTTC.

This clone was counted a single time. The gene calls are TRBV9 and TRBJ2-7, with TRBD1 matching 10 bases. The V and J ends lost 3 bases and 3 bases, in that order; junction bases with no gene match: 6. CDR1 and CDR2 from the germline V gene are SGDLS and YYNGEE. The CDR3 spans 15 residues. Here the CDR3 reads CASSEGQGQYYEQYF. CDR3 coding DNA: TGTGCCAGCAGCGAGGGACAGGGGCAATACTACGAGCAGTACTTC.

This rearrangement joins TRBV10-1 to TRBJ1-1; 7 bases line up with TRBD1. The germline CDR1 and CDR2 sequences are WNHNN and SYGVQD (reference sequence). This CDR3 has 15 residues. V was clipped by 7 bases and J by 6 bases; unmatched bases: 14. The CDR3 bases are TGCGCCAGCACTGATCGGAGGGGGCGGGGCTCTGAAGCTTTCTTT. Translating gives CASTDRRGRGSEAFF.

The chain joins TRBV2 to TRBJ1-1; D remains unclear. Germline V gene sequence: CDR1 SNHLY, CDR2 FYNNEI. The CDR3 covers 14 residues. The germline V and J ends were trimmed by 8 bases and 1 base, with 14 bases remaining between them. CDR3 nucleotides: TGTGCCAGCGGGGAGGACGGAAAGAACACTGAAGCTTTCTTT. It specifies CASGEDGKNTEAFF.

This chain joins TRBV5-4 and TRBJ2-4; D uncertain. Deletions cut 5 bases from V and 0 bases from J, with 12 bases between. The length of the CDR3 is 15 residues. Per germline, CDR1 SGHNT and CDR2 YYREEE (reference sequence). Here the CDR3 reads CASRKDGGAKNIQYF. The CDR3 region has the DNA TGTGCCAGCAGAAAAGACGGCGGAGCCAAAAACATTCAGTACTTC.

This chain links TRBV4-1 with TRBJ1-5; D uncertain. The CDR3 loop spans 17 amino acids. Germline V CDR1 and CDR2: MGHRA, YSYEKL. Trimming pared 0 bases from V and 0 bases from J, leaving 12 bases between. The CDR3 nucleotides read TGCGCCAGCAGCCAAGATTGGGAGTACAGTAGCAATCAGCCCCAGCATTTT. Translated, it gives CASSQDWEYSSNQPQHF.

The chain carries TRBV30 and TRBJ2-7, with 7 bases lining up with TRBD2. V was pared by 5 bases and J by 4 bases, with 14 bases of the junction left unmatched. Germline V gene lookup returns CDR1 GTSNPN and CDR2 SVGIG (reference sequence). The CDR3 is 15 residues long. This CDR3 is CAWSNRLASRYEQYF. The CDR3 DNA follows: TGTGCCTGGTCAAATCGACTAGCTTCGCGTTACGAGCAGTACTTC.

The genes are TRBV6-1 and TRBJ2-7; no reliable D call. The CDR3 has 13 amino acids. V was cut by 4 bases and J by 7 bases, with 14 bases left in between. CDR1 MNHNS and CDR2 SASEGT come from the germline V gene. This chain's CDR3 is CASSAAPVREQYF. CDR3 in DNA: TGTGCCAGCAGTGCCGCACCAGTGCGGGAGCAGTACTTC.

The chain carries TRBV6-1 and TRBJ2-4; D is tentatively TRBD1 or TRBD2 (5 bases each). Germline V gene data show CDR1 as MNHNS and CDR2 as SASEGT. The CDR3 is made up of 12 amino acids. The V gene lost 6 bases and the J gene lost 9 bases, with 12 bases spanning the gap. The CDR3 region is CASRLRGGIQYF. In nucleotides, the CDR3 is TGTGCCAGCAGGCTACGTGGGGGCATTCAGTACTTC.

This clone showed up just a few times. CDR3 sequence reads: CATRPALLNTEAFF. The CDR3 bases are TGTGCCACCCGCCCAGCGCTCTTGAACACTGAAGCTTTCTTT. This chain uses TRBV5-4 with TRBJ1-1; D uncertain. The germline V gene has CDR1 SGHNT and CDR2 YYREEE (reference sequence). Deletions cut 9 bases from V and 0 bases from J, with 15 bases between. The CDR3 totals 14 residues.

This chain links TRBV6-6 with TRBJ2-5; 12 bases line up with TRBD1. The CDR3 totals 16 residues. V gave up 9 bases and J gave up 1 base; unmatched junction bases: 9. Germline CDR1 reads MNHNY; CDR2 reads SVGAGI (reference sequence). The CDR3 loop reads CASQNRDRGLQETQYF. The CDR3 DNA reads TGTGCCAGTCAAAACCGGGACAGGGGGCTCCAAGAGACCCAGTACTTC.

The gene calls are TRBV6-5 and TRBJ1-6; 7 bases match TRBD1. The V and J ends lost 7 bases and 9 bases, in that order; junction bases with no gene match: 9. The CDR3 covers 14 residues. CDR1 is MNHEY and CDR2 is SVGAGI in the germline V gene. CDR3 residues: CASIPRGQGSPLHF. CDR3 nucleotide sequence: TGTGCCAGCATCCCGAGGGGGCAAGGTTCACCCCTCCACTTT.

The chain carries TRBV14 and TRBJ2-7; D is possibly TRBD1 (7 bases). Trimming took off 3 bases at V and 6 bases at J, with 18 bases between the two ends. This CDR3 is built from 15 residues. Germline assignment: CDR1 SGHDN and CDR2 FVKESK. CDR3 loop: CASSHPGGPTIEQYF. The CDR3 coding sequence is TGTGCCAGCAGCCATCCAGGGGGGCCGACCATCGAGCAGTACTTC.

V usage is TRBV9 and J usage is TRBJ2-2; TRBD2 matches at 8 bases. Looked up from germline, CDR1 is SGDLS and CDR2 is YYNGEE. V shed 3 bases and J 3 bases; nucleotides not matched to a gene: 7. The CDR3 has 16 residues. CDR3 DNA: TGTGCCAGCAGCGCAACTAGCGGTAAATACACCGGGGAGCTGTTTTTT. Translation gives CASSATSGKYTGELFF.

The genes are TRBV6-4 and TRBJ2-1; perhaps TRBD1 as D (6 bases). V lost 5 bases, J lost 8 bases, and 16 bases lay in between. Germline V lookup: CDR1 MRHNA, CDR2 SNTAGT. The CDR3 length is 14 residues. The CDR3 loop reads CASSRDTGTDEQFF. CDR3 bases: TGTGCCAGCAGTAGGGACACAGGTACGGATGAGCAGTTCTTC.

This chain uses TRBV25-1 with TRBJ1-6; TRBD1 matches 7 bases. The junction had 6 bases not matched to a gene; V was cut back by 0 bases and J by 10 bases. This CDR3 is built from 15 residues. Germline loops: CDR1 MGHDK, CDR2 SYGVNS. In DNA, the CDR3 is TGTGCCAGCAGTGAATATACGACAGGGAAATCACCCCTCCACTTT. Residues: CASSEYTTGKSPLHF.

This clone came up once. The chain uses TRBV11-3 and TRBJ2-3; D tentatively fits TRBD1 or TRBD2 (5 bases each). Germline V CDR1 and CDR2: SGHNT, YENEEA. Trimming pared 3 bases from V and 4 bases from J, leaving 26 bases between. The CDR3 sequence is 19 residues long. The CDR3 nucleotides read TGTGCCAGCAGCTTCCCCCAACAGGAGGACCAGGGCCCCTCAGATACGCAGTATTTT. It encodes CASSFPQQEDQGPSDTQYF.

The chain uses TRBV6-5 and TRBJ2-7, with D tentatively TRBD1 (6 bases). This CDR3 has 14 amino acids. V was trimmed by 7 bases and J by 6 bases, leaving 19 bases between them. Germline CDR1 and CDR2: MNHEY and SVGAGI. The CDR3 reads CASKTYGQSGEQYF. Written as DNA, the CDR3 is TGTGCCAGCAAGACATATGGACAGTCTGGCGAGCAGTACTTC.

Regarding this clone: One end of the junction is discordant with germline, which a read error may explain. The chain's CDR3 is CASSLNSNEQYF. CDR3 DNA: TGCGCCAGCAGCTTGAATAGTAACGAGCAGTACTTC. J is TRBJ2-7 and V is TRBV5-5; D not resolved. The CDR3 is 12 amino acids. Looked up from germline, CDR1 is SGHKS and CDR2 is YYEKEE (reference sequence).

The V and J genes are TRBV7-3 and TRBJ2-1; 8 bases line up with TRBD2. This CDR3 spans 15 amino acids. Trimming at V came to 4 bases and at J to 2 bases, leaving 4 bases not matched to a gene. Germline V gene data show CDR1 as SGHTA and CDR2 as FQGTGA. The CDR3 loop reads CASSSTSGPYNEQFF. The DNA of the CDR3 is TGTGCCAGCAGCTCCACTAGCGGCCCCTACAATGAGCAGTTCTTC.

The CDR3 loop is CAWARGTSYEQYF. Here the CDR3 DNA reads TGTGCCTGGGCACGCGGAACGTCCTACGAGCAGTACTTC. The rearrangement links TRBV30 to TRBJ2-7; D gene unclear. Germline V gives CDR1 GTSNPN, CDR2 SVGIG (reference sequence). The CDR3 consists of 13 residues. Trimming pared 5 bases from V and 1 base from J, leaving 12 bases between.

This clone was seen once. CDR3 in amino acids: CASSPPSSSDTQYF. The CDR3, as DNA: TGTGCCAGCTCACCACCTTCATCATCGGATACGCAGTATTTT. V is TRBV18 and J is TRBJ2-3, with D hard to call. CDR3 length: 14 amino acids. Per the germline V gene, CDR1 is KGHSH and CDR2 is LQKENI. V was cut by 0 bases and J by 6 bases, with 10 bases left in between.

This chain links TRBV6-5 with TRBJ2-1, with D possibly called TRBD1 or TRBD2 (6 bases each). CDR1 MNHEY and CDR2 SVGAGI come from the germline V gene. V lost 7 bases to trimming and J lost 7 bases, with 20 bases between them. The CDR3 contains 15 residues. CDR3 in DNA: TGTGCCAGCAACCTGGAGGGGGGAAGGTTTAATGAGCAGTTCTTC. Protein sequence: CASNLEGGRFNEQFF.

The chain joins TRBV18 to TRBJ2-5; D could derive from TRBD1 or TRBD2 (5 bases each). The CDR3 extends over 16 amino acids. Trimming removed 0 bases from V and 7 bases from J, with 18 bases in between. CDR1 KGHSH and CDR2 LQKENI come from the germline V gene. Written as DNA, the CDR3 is TGTGCCAGCTCACCACCGGGGACGGTCGGCGGTGCGACCCAGTACTTC. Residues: CASSPPGTVGGATQYF.

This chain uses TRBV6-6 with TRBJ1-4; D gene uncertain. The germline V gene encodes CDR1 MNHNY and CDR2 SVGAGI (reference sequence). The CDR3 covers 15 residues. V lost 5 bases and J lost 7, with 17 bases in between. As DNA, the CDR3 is TGTGCCAGCAGTCTGAGGACGCCTCTGGGTGAAAAACTGTTTTTT. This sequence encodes CASSLRTPLGEKLFF.

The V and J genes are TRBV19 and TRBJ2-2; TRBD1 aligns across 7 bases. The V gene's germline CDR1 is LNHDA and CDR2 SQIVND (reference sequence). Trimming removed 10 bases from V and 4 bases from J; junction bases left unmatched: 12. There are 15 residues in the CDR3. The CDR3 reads CATNDRVGITGELFF. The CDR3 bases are TGTGCCACCAATGACAGGGTAGGGATCACCGGGGAGCTGTTTTTT.

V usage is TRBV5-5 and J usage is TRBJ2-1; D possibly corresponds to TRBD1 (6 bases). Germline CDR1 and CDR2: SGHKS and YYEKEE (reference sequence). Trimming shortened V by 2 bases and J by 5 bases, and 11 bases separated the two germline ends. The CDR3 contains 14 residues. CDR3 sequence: CASSLGAGDNEQFF. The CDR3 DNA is TGTGCCAGCAGCTTAGGGGCAGGGGACAATGAGCAGTTCTTC.